The clone carrying this T cell receptor (beta chain) was found many times. Treatment defined: PENTA 11 planned treatment interruption arm or continuous ART arm. From thawed PBMCs, naive CD4+ CD45RA+ CD45RO- T cells were sorted. These data originate in a study of HIV-infected children after antiretroviral therapy interruption. Study-level background: EBV and CMV exposure was recorded in most children. Interruption-arm sampling covered weeks 0, 12, interruption end (24 or 48), and about 3 years post-study. Samples from the continuous-treatment group were taken at weeks 0, 48 and 150.

Germline loops: CDR1 SQVTM, CDR2 ANQGSEA. The CDR3 contains 16 residues. V dropped 2 bases and J dropped 7; count of bases not matched to a gene: 16. Unique molecular identifiers were included in an RNA-based 3' RACE TCR library. TCRdb redid the calling of the 3' RACE reads with MiXCR, one entry per CDR3 protein. Here the sample spans about 40,000 distinct CDR3 sequences, approximately 7% being singletons. The rearrangement joins TRBV29-1 to TRBJ1-2; 7 nucleotides align to TRBD1. The TCR was taken from a pool of human donors with HIV. Specimen: CD45RA+ CD4+ T cells from PBMCs, pooled from several time points, collected from a donor given antiretroviral therapy, either interrupted or continuous. This sample's subset: naive CD4+ CD45RA+ CD45RO- T cells. CDR3 sequence reads: CSVENRDRVILGGYTF. The CDR3 nucleotides read TGCAGCGTTGAAAACCGTGACAGGGTAATCTTGGGTGGCTACACCTTC.